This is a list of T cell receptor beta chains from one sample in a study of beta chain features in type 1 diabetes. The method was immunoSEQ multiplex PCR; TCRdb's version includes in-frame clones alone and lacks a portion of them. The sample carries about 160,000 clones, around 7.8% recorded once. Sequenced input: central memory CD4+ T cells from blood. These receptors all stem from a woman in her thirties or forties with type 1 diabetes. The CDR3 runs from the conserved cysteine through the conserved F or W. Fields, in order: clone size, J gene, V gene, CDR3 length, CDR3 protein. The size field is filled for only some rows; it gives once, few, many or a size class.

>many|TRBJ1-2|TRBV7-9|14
CASSFRDRASGYTF
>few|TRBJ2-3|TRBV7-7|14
CASSRDRGTDTQYF
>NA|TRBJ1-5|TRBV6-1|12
CASRQGYQPQHF
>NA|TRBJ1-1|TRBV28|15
CASSLTGGEGGGAFF
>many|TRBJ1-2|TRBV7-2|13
CASSPDPDYGYTF
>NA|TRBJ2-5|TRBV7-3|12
CASSLQGETQYF
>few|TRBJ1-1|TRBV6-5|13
CASSYWLNTEAFF
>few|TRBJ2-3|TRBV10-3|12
CAISGQGDTQYF
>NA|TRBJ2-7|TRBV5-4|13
CASSWDRSYEQYF
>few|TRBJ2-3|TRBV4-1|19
CASGTLAGVTSGRTDTQYF
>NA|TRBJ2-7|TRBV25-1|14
CASSRDTLRDEQYF
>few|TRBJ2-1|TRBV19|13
CASTGLARHEQFF
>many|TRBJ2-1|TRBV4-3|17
CASSQDSAGGLYNEQFF
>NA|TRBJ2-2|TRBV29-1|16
CSVGGRVGANTGELFF
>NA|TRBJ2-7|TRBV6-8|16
CASSYYSDSPSYEQYF
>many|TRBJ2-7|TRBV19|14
CASQNPGSSYEQYF
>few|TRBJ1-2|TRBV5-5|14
CASSSGQGDYGYTF
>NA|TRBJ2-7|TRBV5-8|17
CASSRGWGDRGGHEQYF
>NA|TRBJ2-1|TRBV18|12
CASSRTGNEQFF
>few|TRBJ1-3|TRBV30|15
CAHGARHSSGNTIYF
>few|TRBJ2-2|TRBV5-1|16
CASAGTGAPNTGELFF
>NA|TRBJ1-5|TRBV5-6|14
CASSRRTDNQPQHF
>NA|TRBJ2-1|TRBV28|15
CASHRAGGSYNEQFF
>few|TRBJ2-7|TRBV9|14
CASSVTPTGYEQYF
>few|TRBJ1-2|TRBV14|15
CASSLQGAFVDGYTF
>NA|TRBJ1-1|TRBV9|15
CASSPYRGRNTEAFF
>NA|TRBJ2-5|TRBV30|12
CAWRPARETQYF
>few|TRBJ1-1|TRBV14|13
CASSQDSYTEAFF
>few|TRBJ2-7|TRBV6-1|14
CASRLTSSSYEQYF
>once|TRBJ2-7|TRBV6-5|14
CASSLWDRGYEQYF
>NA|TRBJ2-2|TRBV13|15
CASSQGTGSTGELFF
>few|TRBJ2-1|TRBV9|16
CASSGAPGQGAYEQFF
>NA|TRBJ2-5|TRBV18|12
CASSPLRETQYF
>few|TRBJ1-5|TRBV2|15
CASRDTDRDNQPQHF
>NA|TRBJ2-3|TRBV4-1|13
CASSRGEGDTQYF
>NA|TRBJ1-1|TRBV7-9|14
CASSPDRGQAEAFF
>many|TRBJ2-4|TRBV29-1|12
CSVVAGVNIQYF
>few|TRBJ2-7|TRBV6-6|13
CASRRDSLYEQYF
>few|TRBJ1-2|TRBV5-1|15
CASSLTGFGIYGYTF
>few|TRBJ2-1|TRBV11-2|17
CASSPRSGLAGRGEQFF
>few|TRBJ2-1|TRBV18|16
CASSPETSGGYNEQFF